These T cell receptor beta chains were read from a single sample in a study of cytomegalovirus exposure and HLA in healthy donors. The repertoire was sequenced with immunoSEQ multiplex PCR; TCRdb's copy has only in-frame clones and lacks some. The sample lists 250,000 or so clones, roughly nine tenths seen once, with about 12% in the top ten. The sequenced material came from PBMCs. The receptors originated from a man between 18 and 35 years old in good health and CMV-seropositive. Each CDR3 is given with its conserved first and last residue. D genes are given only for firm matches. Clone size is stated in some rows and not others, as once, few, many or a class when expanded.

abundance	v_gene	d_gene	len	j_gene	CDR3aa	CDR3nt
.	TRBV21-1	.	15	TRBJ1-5	CASSAGAGKNQPQHF	TGTGCCAGCAGCGCCGGGGCAGGGAAGAATCAGCCCCAGCATTTT
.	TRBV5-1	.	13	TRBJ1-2	CASSLDTYGGPTF	TGCGCCAGCAGCTTGGACACATACGGAGGCCCCACCTTC
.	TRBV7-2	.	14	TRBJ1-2	CASSRPGIQYGYTF	TGTGCCAGCAGCCGGCCGGGGATCCAATATGGCTACACCTTC
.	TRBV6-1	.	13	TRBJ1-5	CASSPARLQPQHF	TGTGCCAGCAGTCCGGCCCGTTTACAGCCCCAGCATTTT
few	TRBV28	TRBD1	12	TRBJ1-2	CASSTPGQGDHF	TGTGCCAGCAGTACCCCGGGACAGGGAGACCACTTC
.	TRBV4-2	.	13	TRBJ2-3	CASSQVEVHTQYF	TGTGCCAGCAGCCAAGTTGAAGTGCATACGCAGTATTTT
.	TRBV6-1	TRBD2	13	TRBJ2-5	CASGTSGQETQYF	TGTGCCAGTGGGACTAGCGGTCAAGAGACCCAGTACTTC
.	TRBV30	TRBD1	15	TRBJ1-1	CAWESYDRARTEAFF	TGTGCCTGGGAGTCCTACGACAGGGCTCGGACTGAAGCTTTCTTT
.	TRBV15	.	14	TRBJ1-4	CATSSRVYNEKLFF	TGTGCCACCAGCAGCAGGGTTTATAATGAAAAACTGTTTTTT
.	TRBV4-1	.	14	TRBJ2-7	CASSQDVRGREQYF	TGCGCCAGCAGCCAAGATGTTAGGGGCCGAGAGCAGTACTTC
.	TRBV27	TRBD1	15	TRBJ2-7	CASSLVGTGAYEQYF	TGTGCCAGCAGTTTAGTTGGGACAGGGGCGTACGAGCAGTACTTC
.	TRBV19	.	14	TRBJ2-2	CASSIGGSGGELFF	TGTGCCAGTAGTATAGGCGGATCCGGAGGGGAGCTGTTTTTT
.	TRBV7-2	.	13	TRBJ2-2	CASSVGLPGELFF	TGTGCCAGCAGCGTGGGACTCCCCGGGGAGCTGTTTTTT
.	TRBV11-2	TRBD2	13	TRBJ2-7	CASSLPPGGEQYF	TGTGCCAGCAGCTTACCTCCGGGGGGGGAGCAGTACTTC
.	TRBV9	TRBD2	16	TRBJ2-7	CASSVDLAGGTYEQYF	TGTGCCAGCAGCGTAGACCTAGCGGGAGGCACCTACGAGCAGTACTTC
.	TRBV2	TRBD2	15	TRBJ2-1	CASSRTSGRGNEQFF	TGTGCCAGCTCTCGGACTAGCGGGAGGGGCAATGAGCAGTTCTTC
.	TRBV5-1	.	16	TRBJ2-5	CASSLIGGQPGETQYF	TGCGCCAGCAGCTTGATCGGAGGCCAACCGGGAGAGACCCAGTACTTC
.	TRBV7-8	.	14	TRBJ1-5	CASSFGARNQPQHF	TGTGCCAGCAGCTTTGGAGCGAGAAATCAGCCCCAGCATTTT
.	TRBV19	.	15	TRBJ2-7	CASSRGPTQFYEQYF	TGTGCCAGTAGTAGGGGTCCTACTCAGTTCTACGAGCAGTACTTC
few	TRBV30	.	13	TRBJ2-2	CAWSEQFAGELFF	TGTGCCTGGAGTGAGCAGTTTGCCGGGGAGCTGTTTTTT
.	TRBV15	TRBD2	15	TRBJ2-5	CATSRPLAGQETQYF	TGTGCCACCAGCAGACCACTAGCGGGACAAGAGACCCAGTACTTC
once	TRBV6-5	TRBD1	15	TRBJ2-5	CASSRPGQLQETQYF	TGTGCCAGCAGTCGCCCGGGACAGCTCCAAGAGACCCAGTACTTC
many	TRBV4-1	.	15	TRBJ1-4	CASSQESREDEKLFF	TGCGCCAGCAGCCAAGAATCAAGGGAGGATGAAAAACTGTTTTTT
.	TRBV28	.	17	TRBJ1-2	CASSSAGDGPKNYGYTF	TGTGCCAGCAGTTCCGCGGGGGATGGGCCCAAAAACTATGGCTACACCTTC
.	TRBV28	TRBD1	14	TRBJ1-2	CASRYIGGSYGYTF	TGTGCCAGCAGGTACATAGGGGGCAGCTATGGCTACACCTTC
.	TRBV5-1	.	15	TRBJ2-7	CASTPLGQGSHEQYF	TGCGCCAGCACTCCCTTGGGCCAGGGGTCCCACGAGCAGTACTTC
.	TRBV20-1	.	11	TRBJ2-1	CSASRGGEQFF	TGCAGTGCTAGTCGGGGAGGTGAGCAGTTCTTC
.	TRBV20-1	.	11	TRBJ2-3	CSARARDTQYF	TGCAGTGCCAGAGCGCGAGATACGCAGTATTTT
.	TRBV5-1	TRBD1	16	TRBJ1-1	CASSWGPRQGDTEAFF	TGCGCCAGCAGCTGGGGCCCCAGACAGGGTGACACTGAAGCTTTCTTT
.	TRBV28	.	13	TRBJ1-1	CASSLPTGAEAFF	TGTGCCAGCAGTTTACCCACTGGGGCGGAAGCTTTCTTT
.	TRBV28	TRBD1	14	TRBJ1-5	CASSLGTGWQPQHF	TGTGCCAGCAGTCTCGGGACAGGGTGGCAGCCCCAGCATTTT
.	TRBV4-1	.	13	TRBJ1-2	CASSPLLRGGYTF	TGCGCCAGCAGCCCACTGCTCAGGGGCGGCTACACCTTC
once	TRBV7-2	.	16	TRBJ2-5	CASSERWASPGETQYF	TGTGCCAGCAGCGAGAGATGGGCCAGCCCGGGGGAGACCCAGTACTTC
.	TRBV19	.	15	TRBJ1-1	CASSRTFGADTEAFF	TGTGCCAGTAGTAGAACTTTTGGGGCGGACACTGAAGCTTTCTTT
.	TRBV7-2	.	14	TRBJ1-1	CASSLGGMNTEAFF	TGTGCCAGCAGCTTAGGGGGGATGAACACTGAAGCTTTCTTT
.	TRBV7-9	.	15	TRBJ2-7	CASSTPNRAGDEQYF	TGTGCCAGCAGCACCCCGAACAGAGCTGGCGACGAGCAGTACTTC
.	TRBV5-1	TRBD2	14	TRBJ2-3	CASSFSGATDTQYF	TGCGCCAGCAGCTTTAGCGGGGCTACAGATACGCAGTATTTT
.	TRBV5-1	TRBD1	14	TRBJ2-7	CASSPDRGDGEQYF	TGCGCCAGCAGCCCTGACAGGGGGGATGGCGAGCAGTACTTC
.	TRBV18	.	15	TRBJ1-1	CASSPLKGPNTEAFF	TGTGCCAGCTCACCTCTAAAGGGACCGAACACTGAAGCTTTCTTT
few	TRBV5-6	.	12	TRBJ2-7	CASSLGGYEQYF	TGTGCCAGCAGCTTGGGGGGCTACGAGCAGTACTTC
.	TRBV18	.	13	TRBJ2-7	CASSPPAGGEQYF	TGTGCCAGCTCACCACCGGCGGGCGGCGAGCAGTACTTC
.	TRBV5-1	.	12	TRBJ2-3	CASSLVPDTQYF	TGCGCCAGCAGCTTGGTCCCAGATACGCAGTATTTT
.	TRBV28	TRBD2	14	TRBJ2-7	CASSHRTSRYEQYF	TGTGCCAGCAGTCACAGGACTAGTAGGTACGAGCAGTACTTC
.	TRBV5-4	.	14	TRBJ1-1	CASSSGGMNTEAFF	TGTGCCAGCAGCTCGGGAGGGATGAACACTGAAGCTTTCTTT
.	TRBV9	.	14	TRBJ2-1	CASSSSGSYNEQFF	TGTGCCAGCTCGTCGAGCGGAAGCTACAATGAGCAGTTCTTC
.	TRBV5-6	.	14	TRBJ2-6	CASSPSSGANVLTF	TGTGCCAGCAGCCCCAGCTCTGGGGCCAACGTCCTGACTTTC
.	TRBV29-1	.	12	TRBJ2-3	CSGAAGADTQYF	TGCAGCGGAGCGGCAGGGGCAGATACGCAGTATTTT
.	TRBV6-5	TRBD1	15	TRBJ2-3	CASRYRGYESDTQYF	TGTGCCAGCAGGTACAGGGGATATGAATCAGATACGCAGTATTTT
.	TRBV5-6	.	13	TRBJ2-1	CASSFGQPNEQFF	TGTGCCAGCAGCTTTGGGCAGCCAAATGAGCAGTTCTTC
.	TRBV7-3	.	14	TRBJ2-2	CASSFQGYSGELFF	TGTGCCAGCAGCTTTCAGGGTTATTCCGGGGAGCTGTTTTTT